These T cell receptor beta chains were read from a single sample in a study of T cells after yellow fever vaccination. Each CDR3 protein gets one entry after TCRdb re-called the 5' RACE reads with MiXCR. The data show a few thousand distinct CDR3 sequences, 7.6% seen once. Sequenced material: PBMCs, either bulk or a sorted T-cell subset (CD4+, CD8+, memory, or dextramer-sorted; not recorded which), taken 15 days after the yellow fever booster vaccination. The receptors here all came from a man aged 30 to 39 who received the YFV17D yellow fever vaccine. CDR3s include the opening cysteine and the closing phenylalanine or tryptophan. D genes are given only for firm matches. Clone sizes are given selectively: once, few, many, or a class where the clone is expanded.

size | D | J | V | CDR3 | DNA
medium-sized | - | TRBJ2-4 | TRBV11-2 | CATSPGPLDIQYF | TGTGCCACCTCCCCTGGGCCGTTAGACATTCAGTACTTC
medium-sized | - | TRBJ2-1 | TRBV3-1 | CASSQGETRRSYNEQFF | TGTGCCAGCAGCCAGGGGGAGACTAGACGCTCCTACAATGAGCAGTTCTTC
medium-sized | - | TRBJ1-1 | TRBV3-1 | CASSPRGGKAFF | TGTGCCAGCAGCCCTCGGGGGGGTAAAGCTTTCTTT
medium-sized | TRBD1 | TRBJ2-1 | TRBV19 | CASSASQGQGRHEQFF | TGTGCCAGTAGTGCCTCTCAGGGACAGGGGCGGCATGAGCAGTTCTTC
medium-sized | TRBD1 | TRBJ1-1 | TRBV5-5 | CASGSRGPQNMNTEAFF | TGTGCCAGCGGATCCAGGGGGCCGCAAAATATGAACACTGAAGCTTTCTTT
medium-sized | - | TRBJ1-5 | TRBV19 | CASSIGQPQHF | TGTGCCAGTAGTATTGGGCAGCCCCAGCATTTT
many | - | TRBJ2-2 | TRBV20-1 | CCARPMGGQTTGELFF | TGCTGTGCTAGACCCATGGGGGGGCAGACCACCGGGGAGCTGTTTTTT
many | - | TRBJ2-1 | TRBV5-4 | CASSSSDLLNEQFF | TGTGCCAGCAGCTCGTCGGACCTCCTCAATGAGCAGTTCTTC
medium-sized | - | TRBJ2-7 | TRBV3-1 | CASSLGPLYEQYF | TGTGCCAGCAGCCTCGGGCCGCTCTACGAGCAGTACTTC
medium-sized | TRBD1 | TRBJ2-7 | TRBV6-6 | CASSRDRAYEQYF | TGTGCCAGCAGTAGGGACAGGGCGTACGAGCAGTACTTC
many | - | TRBJ2-6 | TRBV20-1 | CSAPPSRGLVGANVLTF | TGCAGTGCCCCGCCTTCCCGGGGATTGGTTGGGGCCAACGTCCTGACTTTC
medium-sized | - | TRBJ2-6 | TRBV10-3 | CASQGETGANVLTF | TGTGCCAGCCAAGGGGAGACTGGGGCCAACGTCCTGACTTTC
medium-sized | TRBD2 | TRBJ2-5 | TRBV19 | CASSISGGRATETQYF | TGTGCCAGTAGTATCTCTGGCGGGAGGGCCACGGAGACCCAGTACTTC
medium-sized | TRBD2 | TRBJ2-5 | TRBV5-1 | CASSWGGGPKETQYF | TGCGCCAGCAGCTGGGGGGGAGGGCCGAAAGAGACCCAGTACTTC
once | - | TRBJ1-2 | TRBV15 | CATSREEGDGYTF | TGTGCCACCAGCCGTGAAGAGGGGGATGGCTACACCTTC
medium-sized | TRBD1 | TRBJ1-6 | TRBV5-8 | CASSFPQGGSPLHF | TGTGCCAGCAGCTTCCCGCAGGGGGGCTCACCCCTCCACTTT
medium-sized | TRBD2 | TRBJ2-7 | TRBV7-2 | CASTTSASSYEQYF | TGTGCCAGCACAACTAGCGCTTCCTCCTACGAGCAGTACTTC
medium-sized | TRBD2 | TRBJ2-7 | TRBV24-1 | CATSDSSGRAPYEQYF | TGTGCCACCAGTGATTCCAGCGGGAGGGCACCCTACGAGCAGTACTTC
- | - | TRBJ2-7 | TRBV5-6 | CASGSGLPGEQYF | TGTGCCAGCGGCTCCGGACTGCCGGGCGAGCAGTACTTC
medium-sized | TRBD2 | TRBJ2-1 | TRBV10-2 | CASERERRNEQFF | TGCGCCAGCGAGCGGGAGCGTCGGAATGAGCAGTTCTTC
medium-sized | - | TRBJ2-3 | TRBV25-1 | CASSETQGPDTQYF | TGTGCCAGCAGTGAAACCCAGGGGCCAGATACGCAGTATTTT
medium-sized | - | TRBJ1-2 | TRBV29-1 | CSVGSSTGNYGYTF | TGCAGCGTTGGATCCTCGACAGGCAACTATGGCTACACCTTC
medium-sized | - | TRBJ1-2 | TRBV29-1 | CSVEHPRDPYGYTF | TGCAGCGTTGAGCATCCACGGGATCCCTATGGCTACACCTTC
many | - | TRBJ2-7 | TRBV7-2 | CASSRTEPYEQYF | TGTGCCAGCAGCCGGACAGAACCCTACGAGCAGTACTTC